These 24 T cell receptor beta chains originate from one sample sequenced in a study of cytomegalovirus exposure and HLA in healthy donors. This table comes from immunoSEQ multiplex PCR, and its TCRdb copy is limited to in-frame clones, with some not included. The sample carries about 150,000 clones, around 83% recorded once. The sample comprised PBMCs. All receptors derive from a human donor in good health.

The chain combines TRBV28 with TRBJ2-2, with D possibly matching TRBD1 (6 bases). The CDR3 spans 15 residues. The V end was cut by 8 bases, the J end by 4 bases, with 17 bases between. Germline assignment: CDR1 MDHEN and CDR2 SYDVKM. CDR3: CASVSYWGRTGELFF. The CDR3 DNA reads as TGTGCCAGCGTTAGTTATTGGGGGCGCACCGGGGAGCTGTTTTTT.

The rearrangement joins TRBV7-9 to TRBJ1-3; D gene unclear. V lost 4 bases, J lost 0 bases, and 13 bases lay in between. CDR3 length: 16 residues. Germline V gives CDR1 SEHNR, CDR2 FQNEAQ (reference sequence). The DNA of the CDR3 is TGTGCCAGCAGCTCTAGTAGCGTCAGCTCTGGAAACACCATATATTTT. Its protein is CASSSSSVSSGNTIYF.

This chain joins TRBV5-4 and TRBJ1-2; TRBD1 matches at 7 bases. CDR3 size: 15 residues. Germline CDR1 SGHNT, CDR2 YYREEE (reference sequence). Losses at the gene ends were 4 bases for V and 0 bases for J; bases not matched to a gene: 6. CDR3 residues: CASSLRTGPNYGYTF. For the CDR3, the DNA is TGTGCCAGCAGCCTGAGGACAGGCCCTAACTATGGCTACACCTTC.

This chain connects TRBV7-9 to TRBJ1-2; 7 bases align to TRBD1. The CDR3 consists of 18 residues. Germline V gene lookup returns CDR1 SEHNR and CDR2 FQNEAQ (reference sequence). V lost 5 bases to trimming and J lost 8 bases; unmatched junction nucleotides: 23. Here the CDR3 DNA reads TGTGCCAGCAGCCAGGACAGGACCGAACCGAACTATTTTTTGGGCTACACCTTC. Its protein product is CASSQDRTEPNYFLGYTF. The whole variable domain, filled in from reference TRBV7-9 and TRBJ1-2, reads DTGVSQNPRHKITKRGQNVTFRCDPISEHNRLYWYRQTLGQGPEFLTYFQNEAQLEKSRLLSDRFSAERPKGSFSTLEIQRTEQGDSAMYLCASSQDRTEPNYFLGYTFGSGTRLTVV.

CDR3 nucleotide sequence: TGTGCCAGCAGCGTAGGTACAGGGAATTCTGGAAACACCATATATTTT. This codes for CASSVGTGNSGNTIYF. The chain employs TRBV9 and TRBJ1-3; D is possibly TRBD1 (6 bases). The CDR3 is 16 amino acids. Germline loops: CDR1 SGDLS, CDR2 YYNGEE. The V and J ends lost 0 bases and 1 base respectively, with 11 bases between them.

The V and J genes are TRBV6-6 and TRBJ1-1, with D possibly TRBD1 on 6 matching bases. V was shortened by 7 bases and J by 2 bases, with 17 bases between the two germline ends. The CDR3 is made up of 15 amino acids. CDR1 and CDR2 (germline): MNHNY, SVGAGI (reference sequence). CDR3 nucleotide sequence: TGTGCCAGCATCTCATTCCGGGACACTAACACTGAAGCTTTCTTT. It specifies CASISFRDTNTEAFF.

CDR3 residues: CASSRFWGLPFQPQHF. DNA of the CDR3: TGCGCCAGCAGCCGCTTTTGGGGGCTTCCATTTCAGCCCCAGCATTTT. The gene calls are TRBV4-3 and TRBJ1-5, with a weak D call TRBD1 (6 bases). The V and J ends lost 4 bases and 6 bases respectively, with 19 bases between them. The CDR3 is 16 amino acids. Germline loops: CDR1 LGHNA, CDR2 YSLEER.

The gene calls are TRBV5-4 and TRBJ1-4; 9 positions agree with TRBD1. The V and J ends lost 0 bases and 8 bases, in that order; junction bases with no gene match: 5. The CDR3 runs 15 residues. Germline lookup yields CDR1 SGHNT and CDR2 YYREEE (reference sequence). This CDR3 reads CASSLGGTGLEKLFF. The CDR3 bases are TGTGCCAGCAGCTTGGGAGGGACAGGGTTAGAAAAACTGTTTTTT. Full variable domain (outside the CDR3, taken from reference TRBV5-4 and TRBJ1-4): ETGVTQSPTHLIKTRGQQVTLRCSSQSGHNTVSWYQQALGQGPQFIFQYYREEENGRGNFPPRFSGLQFPNYSSELNVNALELDDSALYLCASSLGGTGLEKLFFGSGTQLSVL.

The rearrangement joins TRBV9 to TRBJ1-3, with 7 bases that match TRBD1. The V and J ends lost 1 base and 0 bases, in that order; junction bases with no gene match: 4. There are 16 residues in the CDR3. Germline V lookup: CDR1 SGDLS, CDR2 YYNGEE. CDR3 sequence: CASSVSGTASGNTIYF. In nucleotides, the CDR3 is TGTGCCAGCAGCGTATCCGGGACAGCCTCTGGAAACACCATATATTTT.

This rearrangement joins TRBV15 to TRBJ1-2; D remains unclear. This CDR3 has 15 residues. Trimming removed 0 bases from V and 7 bases from J, with 15 bases in between. Looked up from germline, CDR1 is LNHNV and CDR2 is YYDKDF (reference sequence). The CDR3: CATSREADPRRGYTF. CDR3 coding DNA: TGTGCCACCAGCAGAGAAGCCGATCCCAGGCGTGGCTACACCTTC.

The chain has TRBV7-7 and TRBJ2-7; D gene ambiguous. The CDR3 length is 14 residues. Germline V gene sequence: CDR1 SSHAT, CDR2 FNYEAQ (reference sequence). V lost 5 bases to trimming and J lost 0 bases, with 11 bases between them. The CDR3 spells CASSPLDASYEQYF. CDR3 in DNA: TGTGCCAGCAGCCCCCTAGACGCCTCCTACGAGCAGTACTTC. Filled out from reference TRBV7-7 and TRBJ2-7, the complete variable domain reads GAGVSQSPRYKVTKRGQDVTLRCDPISSHATLYWYQQALGQGPEFLTYFNYEAQPDKSGLPSDRFSAERPEGSISTLTIQRTEQRDSAMYRCASSPLDASYEQYFGPGTRLTVT.

The chain uses TRBV6-6 and TRBJ2-7, with D unclear. CDR1 is MNHNY and CDR2 is SVGAGI in the germline V gene (reference sequence). Trimming cost V 2 bases and J 5 bases, with 7 bases left between them. The CDR3 length is 12 residues. The CDR3 here is CASSYVVDEQYF. The DNA for the CDR3 is TGTGCCAGCAGTTACGTAGTCGACGAGCAGTACTTC.

CDR3 DNA: TGTGCCAGCGGCGGGACGGCAGGGAGGTCATATGGCTACACCTTC. Its protein is CASGGTAGRSYGYTF. The rearrangement links TRBV9 to TRBJ1-2; D possibly corresponds to TRBD1 (5 bases). The CDR3 totals 15 residues. The germline CDR1 and CDR2 sequences are SGDLS and YYNGEE. Trimming left V 7 bases short and J 5 bases short, with 21 bases between.

The rearrangement joins TRBV6-5 to TRBJ1-1; 10 nucleotides align to TRBD1. J gave up 0 bases and V 8 bases, and 6 bases lay outside the gene matches. There are 15 residues in the CDR3. Germline assignment: CDR1 MNHEY and CDR2 SVGAGI. The CDR3 DNA reads TGTGCCAGCTCCGGGACAGGGGACCTGAACACTGAAGCTTTCTTT. Its protein product is CASSGTGDLNTEAFF.

CDR3 sequence (DNA): TGTGCCTGGAGTGTAATGGTAGCGGGAGGTCGAGTTTGGGAGCAGTTCTTC. This codes for CAWSVMVAGGRVWEQFF. The V call is TRBV30, the J call TRBJ2-1; 10 positions agree with TRBD2. J gave up 10 bases and V 0 bases, and 15 bases lay outside the gene matches. This CDR3 region has 17 residues. The germline V gene encodes CDR1 GTSNPN and CDR2 SVGIG (reference sequence).

The J gene is TRBJ2-2, the V gene TRBV2, with 7 positions matching TRBD1. Germline loops: CDR1 SNHLY, CDR2 FYNNEI. There are 15 residues in the CDR3. J gave up 0 bases and V 10 bases, and 8 bases lay outside the gene matches. CDR3 protein: CAIAAGTANTGELFF. CDR3 sequence (DNA): TGTGCCATCGCGGCCGGGACAGCGAACACCGGGGAGCTGTTTTTT.

This clone was picked up many times. V usage is TRBV28 and J usage is TRBJ1-5; D unresolved. V was clipped by 6 bases and J by 2 bases, with 14 bases between them. Germline CDR1 reads MDHEN; CDR2 reads SYDVKM. This CDR3 region has 15 residues. The CDR3 reads CASSPLGLRNQPQHF. CDR3 bases: TGTGCCAGCAGCCCATTGGGCCTCCGCAATCAGCCCCAGCATTTT.

The chain is built from TRBV4-1 and TRBJ2-7, with 7 bases lining up with TRBD2. Germline V lookup: CDR1 MGHRA, CDR2 YSYEKL. CDR3 length: 16 residues. V lost 0 bases, J lost 2 bases, and 7 bases stayed unmatched. The CDR3 loop reads CASSQDWAGAAYEQYF. For the CDR3, the DNA is TGCGCCAGCAGCCAAGATTGGGCGGGAGCCGCCTACGAGCAGTACTTC.

This sequence joins TRBV2 and TRBJ1-3, with D perhaps matching TRBD1 (6 bases). This CDR3 spans 15 amino acids. Germline CDR1 and CDR2: SNHLY and FYNNEI. V gave up 2 bases and J gave up 2 bases, with 10 bases separating them. The CDR3 here is CASSETGFAGNTIYF. Here the CDR3 DNA reads TGTGCCAGCAGTGAAACAGGGTTTGCTGGAAACACCATATATTTT.

V and J are TRBV7-2 and TRBJ1-1, with 7 bases fitting TRBD1. Germline V gene sequence: CDR1 SGHTA, CDR2 FQGNSA. The V and J ends lost 6 bases and 0 bases, in that order; junction bases with no gene match: 7. The CDR3 covers 15 residues. The CDR3 is CASSRRDSMNTEAFF. In nucleotides, the CDR3 is TGTGCCAGCAGTCGGCGGGACAGCATGAACACTGAAGCTTTCTTT.

This clone has just a few counts. The rearrangement uses TRBV6-5 and TRBJ1-2, with no clear D. The CDR3 is 13 amino acids. Germline V gives CDR1 MNHEY, CDR2 SVGAGI. V lost 6 bases and J lost 4, with 12 bases in between. Here the CDR3 DNA reads TGTGCCAGCAGCCCGTCCGCAGTCTATGGCTACACCTTC. Its translation: CASSPSAVYGYTF.

DNA for the CDR3: TGTGCCAGCAGCTTAGCCGACGGGTCTTACGAGCAGTACTTC. Translating it yields CASSLADGSYEQYF. J is TRBJ2-7 and V is TRBV7-9; D gene ambiguous. V lost 0 bases to trimming and J lost 4 bases, with 10 bases between them. Germline CDR1 SEHNR, CDR2 FQNEAQ (reference sequence). The CDR3 length is 14 residues. Variable domain in full (rest from reference TRBV7-9 and TRBJ2-7): DTGVSQNPRHKITKRGQNVTFRCDPISEHNRLYWYRQTLGQGPEFLTYFQNEAQLEKSRLLSDRFSAERPKGSFSTLEIQRTEQGDSAMYLCASSLADGSYEQYFGPGTRLTVT.

This clone has a count of ten or more. The CDR3 sequence is CASSPRQGAADTQYF. CDR3 DNA sequence: TGTGCCAGCAGCCCTAGACAGGGGGCCGCAGATACGCAGTATTTT. The chain combines TRBV7-3 with TRBJ2-3, with TRBD1 identical over 10 bases. Germline V gene lookup returns CDR1 SGHTA and CDR2 FQGTGA. The CDR3 totals 15 residues. Trimming at V came to 5 bases and at J to 4 bases, leaving 6 bases not matched to a gene.

This chain joins TRBV27 and TRBJ2-5, with TRBD2 matching over 7 bases. This CDR3 spans 14 amino acids. Germline CDR1 reads MNHEY; CDR2 reads SMNVEV (reference sequence). The V and J ends lost 6 bases and 2 bases, in that order; junction bases with no gene match: 6. CDR3 protein: CASSPFGRQETQYF. Here the CDR3 DNA reads TGTGCCAGCAGCCCATTCGGGAGGCAAGAGACCCAGTACTTC.